Following are 23 T cell receptor beta chains from one sample sequenced in a study of cytomegalovirus exposure and HLA in healthy donors. 13 Jbeta primers and 60 Vbeta primers were used for the PCR. Method: immunoSEQ multiplex PCR; TCRdb's copy keeps in-frame clones and lacks some. Among fewer than 150,000 clones listed, approximately 77% were seen once. The sequenced sample was PBMCs. The receptors were sampled from a woman aged 45 to 65 in good health and CMV-seronegative.

The gene calls are TRBV13 and TRBJ2-3, with no clear D. This CDR3 is built from 14 residues. Between the trimmed V and J ends, which lost 0 bases and 6 bases, there was a span of 10 bases. Looked up from germline, CDR1 is PRHDT and CDR2 is FYEKMQ (reference sequence). This chain's CDR3 is CASSLGEPGDTQYF. The CDR3 nucleotides read TGTGCCAGCAGCTTAGGGGAACCCGGGGATACGCAGTATTTT.

This clone has just one count. This sequence joins TRBV10-3 and TRBJ2-1, with TRBD2 identical over 10 bases. V trimming: 6 bases; J trimming: 1 base; junction bases outside the gene matches: 9. Looked up from germline, CDR1 is ENHRY and CDR2 is SYGVKD. The CDR3 is 17 residues long. CDR3 nucleotide sequence: TGTGCCATCAGCCTGACTAGCGGGTCCTATTCCTACAATGAGCAGTTCTTC. Translating gives CAISLTSGSYSYNEQFF.

This clone was recorded only once. Germline and junction disagree at one end, which may indicate a read error. This CDR3 is also generated by other DNA sequences in the sample. The gene calls are TRBV6-5 and TRBJ1-5; the match to TRBD1 covers 8 bases. CDR1 is MNHEY and CDR2 is SVGAGI in the germline V gene. CDR3 length: 13 residues. CDR3 protein: CASSRQGRQPQHF. Written as DNA, the CDR3 is TGTGCCAGCAGTCGACAGGGGAGGCAGCCCCAGCACTTT.

The chain carries TRBV7-9 and TRBJ2-3; D is perhaps TRBD1 (6 bases). Germline V gene lookup returns CDR1 SEHNR and CDR2 FQNEAQ (reference sequence). The CDR3 extends over 15 amino acids. Between the trimmed V and J ends, which lost 2 bases and 4 bases, there was a span of 13 bases. The DNA of the CDR3 is TGTGCCAGCAGCTTAATGAGTGGGGGCGCAGATACGCAGTATTTT. This sequence encodes CASSLMSGGADTQYF.

This rearrangement joins TRBV29-1 to TRBJ1-5; no definite D call. This CDR3 spans 13 amino acids. The germline gives CDR1 SQVTM, CDR2 ANQGSEA. V was pared by 4 bases and J by 0 bases, with 7 bases between. CDR3 sequence (DNA): TGCAGCGTTGGAGACCTTAGCAATCAGCCCCAGCATTTT. Amino acids: CSVGDLSNQPQHF. The full variable domain, in which reference TRBV29-1 and TRBJ1-5 provide the parts outside the CDR3, is SAVISQKPSRDICQRGTSLTIQCQVDSQVTMMFWYRQQPGQSLTLIATANQGSEATYESGFVIDKFPISRPNLTFSTLTVSNMSPEDSSIYLCSVGDLSNQPQHFGDGTRLSIL.

V is TRBV5-3 and J is TRBJ1-2; tentatively, D is TRBD1 (5 bases). TRBV5-3 belongs to the ORF category, with a function that is uncertain. This CDR3 region has 12 residues. Trimming took off 2 bases at V and 8 bases at J, with 10 bases between the two ends. CDR3: CARSFNDSGYTF. CDR3 in DNA: TGTGCCAGAAGCTTCAACGACAGCGGCTACACCTTC.

The chain recombines TRBV4-3 with TRBJ1-5, with unresolved D. CDR3 size: 13 residues. Trimming stripped 0 bases from V and 4 bases from J, with 4 bases between. The germline V gene has CDR1 LGHNA and CDR2 YSLEER. The CDR3 region has the DNA TGCGCCAGCAGCCAAGACCGTAATCAGCCCCAGCATTTT. Translating it yields CASSQDRNQPQHF.

This chain connects TRBV6-5 to TRBJ1-4; 9 bases align to TRBD1. The junction had 0 bases not matched to a gene; V was cut back by 6 bases and J by 1 base. The germline V gene has CDR1 MNHEY and CDR2 SVGAGI. This CDR3 contains 14 residues. This CDR3 is CASRTGGTNEKLFF. The CDR3 nucleotides are TGTGCCAGCAGGACAGGGGGAACTAATGAAAAACTGTTTTTT.

The genes are TRBV19 and TRBJ2-5; D might be TRBD2 (5 bases). CDR1 and CDR2 from the germline V gene are LNHDA and SQIVND (reference sequence). V lost 8 bases and J lost 2, with 6 bases in between. This CDR3 has 11 residues. The CDR3 nucleotides are TGTGCCAGTGGGAGACAAGAGACCCAGTACTTC. Protein sequence: CASGRQETQYF.

J is TRBJ1-2 and V is TRBV29-1; 7 nucleotides align to TRBD1. CDR3 length: 11 residues. Per the germline V gene, CDR1 is SQVTM and CDR2 is ANQGSEA. Trimming removed 5 bases from V and 6 bases from J; junction bases left unmatched: 3. In DNA form, the CDR3 reads TGCAGCGTTCGACAGGGCAATGGCTACACCTTC. Protein sequence: CSVRQGNGYTF. Supplemented by reference TRBV29-1 and TRBJ1-2, the full variable domain reads SAVISQKPSRDICQRGTSLTIQCQVDSQVTMMFWYRQQPGQSLTLIATANQGSEATYESGFVIDKFPISRPNLTFSTLTVSNMSPEDSSIYLCSVRQGNGYTFGSGTRLTVV.

About this clone itself: One end of the junction fails to match germline, which may point to a read error. The chain has TRBV5-1 and TRBJ1-1; 12 bases are shared with TRBD1. The CDR3 consists of 17 residues. The germline V gene has CDR1 SGHRS and CDR2 YFSETQ. The CDR3 here is CASSLTGTGGANSEAFF. The CDR3 DNA is TGCGCCAGCAGCTTGACCGGGACAGGGGGCGCGAACTCTGAAGCTTTCTTT.

This clone came up once. This chain joins TRBV7-9 and TRBJ2-3; 14 bases are shared with TRBD2. The CDR3 runs 17 residues. Germline assignment: CDR1 SEHNR and CDR2 FQNEAQ (reference sequence). With 5 bases clipped from V and 4 bases from J, the junction kept 8 bases outside the gene matches. The CDR3: CASSQTTSGGASDTQYF. Written as DNA, the CDR3 is TGTGCCAGCAGCCAAACGACTAGCGGGGGGGCCTCAGATACGCAGTATTTT.

The chain joins TRBV7-9 to TRBJ1-4, with D perhaps matching TRBD1 (5 bases). The germline gives CDR1 SEHNR, CDR2 FQNEAQ (reference sequence). The length of the CDR3 is 16 residues. V was pared by 4 bases and J by 7 bases, with 19 bases between. CDR3 DNA: TGTGCCAGCAGCTCCTCGGTGGAGGGGTGGACTGAAAAACTGTTTTTT. This codes for CASSSSVEGWTEKLFF. The whole variable domain, filled in from reference TRBV7-9 and TRBJ1-4, reads DTGVSQNPRHKITKRGQNVTFRCDPISEHNRLYWYRQTLGQGPEFLTYFQNEAQLEKSRLLSDRFSAERPKGSFSTLEIQRTEQGDSAMYLCASSSSVEGWTEKLFFGSGTQLSVL.

The genes are TRBV4-3 and TRBJ2-1, with 7 bases aligning to TRBD1. Trimming took 0 bases from V and 6 from J; bases not matched to a gene: 8. CDR3 length equals 16 residues. CDR1 LGHNA and CDR2 YSLEER come from the germline V gene. The CDR3 bases are TGCGCCAGCAGCCAAGAATGGGGGACAGTTTTCAATGAGCAGTTCTTC. Translated: CASSQEWGTVFNEQFF.

This chain links TRBV7-8 with TRBJ2-1, with 8 bases matching TRBD2. Trimming cost V 3 bases and J 8 bases; bases outside gene matches: 12. Germline lookup yields CDR1 SGHVS and CDR2 FQNEAQ. The CDR3 sequence is 16 residues long. The CDR3 sequence is CASSFGVGGGGDEQFF. The CDR3, as DNA: TGTGCCAGCAGCTTCGGGGTCGGGGGGGGCGGCGATGAGCAGTTCTTC.

This clone was seen only once. The J gene is TRBJ1-1, the V gene TRBV18, with D perhaps matching TRBD1 (5 bases). Germline values: CDR1 KGHSH, CDR2 LQKENI. The CDR3 extends over 16 amino acids. Trimming removed 1 base from V and 1 base from J, with 13 bases in between. CDR3 coding DNA: TGTGCCAGCTCACCACTCCAGGGCGCTTGGAACACTGAAGCTTTCTTT. This sequence encodes CASSPLQGAWNTEAFF.

Concerning this clone: One junction end disagrees with the germline gene, perhaps due to a read error. The V gene is TRBV7-9, the J gene TRBJ2-7, with 8 bases that match TRBD2. Germline V gene data show CDR1 as SEHNR and CDR2 as FQNEAQ (reference sequence). The CDR3 runs to 16 residues. CDR3 sequence: CSSSLKRGPSSYEQYF. CDR3 DNA sequence: TGTTCCAGCAGCTTAAAGCGGGGGCCTAGCTCCTACGAGCAGTACTTC. Based on the CDR3 plus reference TRBV7-9 and TRBJ2-7, the full variable domain is DTGVSQNPRHKITKRGQNVTFRCDPISEHNRLYWYRQTLGQGPEFLTYFQNEAQLEKSRLLSDRFSAERPKGSFSTLEIQRTEQGDSAMYLCSSSLKRGPSSYEQYFGPGTRLTVT.

The rearrangement uses TRBV9 and TRBJ2-2, with D perhaps TRBD2 (6 bases). Germline assignment: CDR1 SGDLS and CDR2 YYNGEE. Trimming took off 6 bases at V and 6 bases at J, with 24 bases between the two ends. This CDR3 region has 17 residues. The chain's CDR3 is CASTKGAGEVSAGELFF. Here the CDR3 DNA reads TGTGCCAGCACCAAAGGAGCGGGTGAAGTTTCAGCCGGGGAGCTGTTTTTT. Using reference TRBV9 and TRBJ2-2 for the parts outside the CDR3, the full variable domain is DSGVTQTPKHLITATGQRVTLRCSPRSGDLSVYWYQQSLDQGLQFLIQYYNGEERAKGNILERFSAQQFPDLHSELNLSSLELGDSALYFCASTKGAGEVSAGELFFGEGSRLTVL.

The chain joins TRBV21-1 to TRBJ1-2; TRBD1, the table's D call, was not compared with the DNA. TRBV21-1 is a listed pseudogene. This CDR3 spans 15 amino acids. DNA of the CDR3: TGTGCCAGCAGCCCGAGACAGGGGGCTAGGTATGGCTACACCTTC. Translating gives CASSPRQGARYGYTF.

The genes are TRBV4-1 and TRBJ2-1; tentative D call: TRBD2 (6 bases). From germline, CDR1 is MGHRA and CDR2 YSYEKL. V dropped 3 bases and J dropped 7 bases, with 25 bases sitting between them. The CDR3 is 18 residues long. CDR3 residues: CASSQAGTGLEGKNEQFF. CDR3 nucleotide sequence: TGCGCCAGCAGCCAGGCGGGGACGGGCCTAGAGGGGAAAAATGAGCAGTTCTTC.

V and J are TRBV28 and TRBJ1-4, with D possibly matching TRBD1 (6 bases). There are 15 residues in the CDR3. Germline loops: CDR1 MDHEN, CDR2 SYDVKM. V gave up 6 bases and J gave up 7 bases, with 18 bases separating them. In DNA, the CDR3 is TGTGCCAGCAGACAAGGGTCAGGGGTACTTGAAAAACTGTTTTTT. Translation gives CASRQGSGVLEKLFF.

The V gene is TRBV6-5, the J gene TRBJ1-2, with unresolved D. Trimming took 2 bases from V and 0 from J, leaving 7 bases between them. From germline, CDR1 is MNHEY and CDR2 SVGAGI. The CDR3 consists of 14 residues. This chain's CDR3 is CASSYGPANYGYTF. The CDR3 DNA reads TGTGCCAGCAGTTACGGGCCGGCTAACTATGGCTACACCTTC.

The chain couples TRBV9 to TRBJ1-1; weak D call: TRBD1 (6 bases). Germline CDR1 SGDLS, CDR2 YYNGEE. This CDR3 has 12 amino acids. Trimming took 3 bases from V and 3 from J, leaving 6 bases between them. The CDR3: CASSEGDTEAFF. As DNA, the CDR3 is TGTGCCAGCAGCGAGGGGGACACTGAAGCTTTCTTT.